This T cell receptor beta chain derives from a study of T cells in Graves' hyperthyroidism and ophthalmopathy. Each diagnosis drew on symptoms, thyroxine, TRAb, thyroid ultrasound and orbital computed tomography findings. Amplified TCR beta CDR3 regions derived from RNA transcripts. Researchers ran a first-round RT-PCR on the TCR CDR3 using the HTBI primer set. TCRdb called the multiplex PCR reads again in MiXCR, with one record for every CDR3 protein. The data show about 52,000 distinct CDR3 sequences, approximately 52% seen once. Study observations and caveats: Most thyroid clonotypes expanded above 0.001 were also detected in blood. Separation of ophthalmopathy from stable hyperthyroidism was achieved by a 13 V-J model.

The V gene's germline CDR1 is LNHNV and CDR2 YYDKDF (reference sequence). V was trimmed by 3 bases and J by 5 bases, leaving 14 bases between them. CDR3 size: 14 residues. Regarding this clonotype: The antigen is not known.

The sequence derives from a woman between 45 and 60 years old with Graves' ophthalmopathy. The rearrangement links TRBV15 to TRBJ2-7; the D gene is possibly TRBD1 (5 bases). Sample: blood. The CDR3 region is CATSSSQGSHEQYF. DNA of the CDR3: TGTGCCACCAGCAGTTCCCAGGGCTCTCACGAGCAGTACTTC.